Each of the 16 T cell receptor beta chains below was sequenced from the same sample in a study of blood T cell repertoires in COVID-19. TCRdb keeps only in-frame clones here, not all; method: immunoSEQ multiplex PCR. The sample lists about 200,000 clones, roughly 88% occurring once. Sequences were obtained from PBMCs or T cells enriched from blood (not recorded which). Receptors originate from a man in his forties or fifties with acute COVID-19.

This chain links TRBV9 with TRBJ1-3; 8 nucleotides align to TRBD1. Unmatched junction bases numbered 5, after V lost 3 bases and J lost 6 bases. Looked up from germline, CDR1 is SGDLS and CDR2 is YYNGEE. There are 14 residues in the CDR3. The CDR3: CASSAGGGKNTIYF. CDR3 nucleotides: TGTGCCAGCAGCGCAGGGGGCGGGAAAAACACCATATATTTT. The whole variable domain, remainder taken from reference TRBV9 and TRBJ1-3, is DSGVTQTPKHLITATGQRVTLRCSPRSGDLSVYWYQQSLDQGLQFLIQYYNGEERAKGNILERFSAQQFPDLHSELNLSSLELGDSALYFCASSAGGGKNTIYFGEGSWLTVV.

The rearrangement links TRBV7-9 to TRBJ1-5; TRBD1 matches 8 bases. Germline V lookup: CDR1 SEHNR, CDR2 FQNEAQ (reference sequence). With 5 bases clipped from V and 7 bases from J, the junction kept 10 bases outside the gene matches. The length of the CDR3 is 15 residues. CDR3 in amino acids: CASSEQGVVGQPQHF. DNA of the CDR3: TGTGCCAGCAGCGAACAGGGGGTTGTGGGACAGCCCCAGCATTTT.

This clone showed up just once. This chain joins TRBV2 and TRBJ2-1, with TRBD2 as a possible D gene (6 bases). V was clipped by 4 bases and J by 5 bases, with 9 bases between them. The germline V gene encodes CDR1 SNHLY and CDR2 FYNNEI. This CDR3 contains 13 residues. The DNA for the CDR3 is TGTGCCAGCAGTGTGCGGGGAGACAATGAGCAGTTCTTC. Protein sequence: CASSVRGDNEQFF.

DNA of the CDR3: TGTGCCAGCAGTTATACCACAGGAAATCTTCAGCCCCAGCATTTT. Translated, it gives CASSYTTGNLQPQHF. This chain joins TRBV6-5 and TRBJ1-5; D is possibly TRBD1 (5 bases). CDR3 length: 15 residues. With 3 bases removed from V and 6 bases from J, the gap between germline ends came to 15 bases. CDR1 and CDR2 from the germline V gene are MNHEY and SVGAGI.

The genes are TRBV5-1 and TRBJ1-6, with TRBD1 matching 8 bases. CDR3 length equals 14 residues. Germline lookup yields CDR1 SGHRS and CDR2 YFSETQ. Trimming at V came to 4 bases and at J to 6 bases, leaving 3 bases not matched to a gene. CDR3: CASSITGGNSPLHF. DNA of the CDR3: TGCGCCAGCAGCATCACAGGGGGTAATTCACCCCTCCACTTT.

The chain joins TRBV1 to TRBJ1-2. TRBV1 is a recognized pseudogene. The CDR3 covers 11 residues. CDR3 in amino acids: CTSARGGGYTF. For the CDR3, the DNA is TGCACCAGCGCTAGGGGAGGAGGCTACACCTTC.

This chain uses TRBV6-5 with TRBJ2-1, with 8 bases that match TRBD2. Trimming at V came to 7 bases and at J to 6 bases, leaving 11 bases not matched to a gene. The CDR3 runs to 15 residues. Germline CDR1 is MNHEY and CDR2 is SVGAGI. The CDR3 reads CASTPWSGSSNEQFF. The CDR3 nucleotides are TGTGCCAGCACCCCGTGGAGCGGGAGCTCCAATGAGCAGTTCTTC.

The gene calls are TRBV6-1 and TRBJ1-1, with unresolved D. This CDR3 is 14 amino acids long. CDR1 MNHNS and CDR2 SASEGT come from the germline V gene. Trimming shortened V by 2 bases and J by 4 bases, and 11 bases separated the two germline ends. CDR3 loop: CASSELEGSTEAFF. DNA for the CDR3: TGTGCCAGCAGTGAATTGGAGGGCTCCACTGAAGCTTTCTTT.

The chain is built from TRBV6-5 and TRBJ2-1, with D perhaps matching TRBD2 (6 bases). Germline-derived CDR1 and CDR2 are MNHEY and SVGAGI. The CDR3 extends over 15 amino acids. V dropped 9 bases and J dropped 6 bases, with 21 bases sitting between them. For the CDR3, the DNA is TGTGCCAGTGGCGCCGGGAGTTACCTAACCAATGAGCAGTTCTTC. Protein product: CASGAGSYLTNEQFF.

This clone came up once. The genes are TRBV28 and TRBJ1-6; 7 nucleotides agree with TRBD1. CDR3 size: 14 residues. V was pared by 5 bases and J by 9 bases, with 7 bases of the junction left unmatched. In germline, CDR1 is MDHEN, CDR2 SYDVKM. Here the CDR3 reads CASSPDRESSPLHF. The CDR3 DNA sequence: TGTGCCAGCAGTCCCGACAGGGAGAGTTCACCCCTCCACTTT.

The gene calls are TRBV27 and TRBJ2-1; 8 bases fit TRBD1. Trimming took 5 bases from V and 3 from J; bases not matched to a gene: 3. This CDR3 contains 14 residues. Germline values: CDR1 MNHEY, CDR2 SMNVEV (reference sequence). The CDR3 nucleotides read TGTGCCAGCAGTCAGGACAGGGACTACAATGAGCAGTTCTTC. Protein product: CASSQDRDYNEQFF.

This chain joins TRBV19 and TRBJ2-2, with 10 positions matching TRBD2. The V gene's germline CDR1 is LNHDA and CDR2 SQIVND (reference sequence). This CDR3 spans 15 amino acids. V gave up 5 bases and J gave up 6 bases; unmatched junction bases: 6. The chain's CDR3 is CASSFRGLAAGELFF. CDR3 nucleotides: TGTGCCAGTAGTTTTAGAGGACTAGCGGCCGGGGAGCTGTTTTTT.

In its sample, this clone was seen a few times. The CDR3 spells CASRRGRFDNEQFF. For the CDR3, the DNA is TGTGCCTCGCGGAGGGGACGGTTTGACAATGAGCAGTTCTTC. The rearrangement joins TRBV30 to TRBJ2-1; perhaps TRBD2 as D (6 bases). The CDR3 runs to 14 residues. V was cut by 7 bases and J by 5 bases, with 18 bases left in between. Germline V lookup: CDR1 GTSNPN, CDR2 SVGIG (reference sequence).

This chain links TRBV30 with TRBJ2-7, with 9 bases that match TRBD2. The junction had 12 bases not matched to a gene; V was cut back by 4 bases and J by 2 bases. The CDR3 is made up of 16 amino acids. Germline loops: CDR1 GTSNPN, CDR2 SVGIG (reference sequence). CDR3 sequence: CAWNTYRTSVPYEQYF. In nucleotides, the CDR3 is TGTGCCTGGAATACGTATCGGACTAGCGTTCCCTACGAGCAGTACTTC.

This chain joins TRBV5-1 and TRBJ2-5; D not resolved. Trimming removed 2 bases from V and 5 bases from J, with 10 bases in between. The CDR3 loop spans 13 amino acids. Germline loops: CDR1 SGHRS, CDR2 YFSETQ. CDR3 sequence (DNA): TGCGCCAGCAGCTTCGAGATGAGGGAGACCCAGTACTTC. Translated: CASSFEMRETQYF.

The chain employs TRBV5-1 and TRBJ2-1; 7 nucleotides match TRBD2. The CDR3 consists of 14 residues. V lost 0 bases, J lost 6 bases, and 3 bases stayed unmatched. Germline CDR1 SGHRS, CDR2 YFSETQ. CDR3 nucleotides: TGCGCCAGCAGCTTGGGACTAGCCTCCAATGAGCAGTTCTTC. It yields the protein CASSLGLASNEQFF.